This T cell receptor beta chain was obtained from a study of early T cells in non-severe SARS-CoV-2 infection (dated by TCRdb to about 2021). Regarding the study in general: Because TCR sequencing relied on bulk RNA taken from unsorted whole blood, pairing of alpha and beta chains was not possible. On the study overall, not on this receptor specifically: VDJdb matching was skewed toward anti-spike CD8 responses, so virus-specific expansions were likely underestimated and private and CD4 specificities were missed.

This clonotype showed up just a few times. What antigen it recognizes has not been identified. No clone much larger than this one lies a single base away; base qualities are absent. This was a case-control study nested in a cohort of healthcare workers in London, UK, who had nasopharyngeal swab PCR tests and blood samples taken every week. Healthcare workers were recruited between 23 and 31 March 2020, during the week of the UK lockdown, and were followed weekly for up to about 15 weeks. Library prep was done by 5' RACE. The sample was run on a NextSeq 500. To correct for sequencing error and PCR bias, the TCR library protocol tagged individual cDNA molecules with unique molecular identifiers. Both TCR alpha and beta chains were sequenced, and tight co-correlation was observed between alpha and beta sequence abundances in each sample. The original methods were these. Decombinator V4 was used to annotate the V gene, J gene and CDR3 of the TCR sequences. TCRs were defined as expanded if a significant change between any two time points was detected under a Poisson model with p below 0.0001. Abundances of TCRs were expressed as counts per million after normalisation to the total number of TCRs sequenced in each sample. VDJdb, accessed 1 November 2021, was searched for CMV, EBV and SARS-CoV-2 annotated TCRs, with TCRs annotated for multiple antigens excluded. TCRdb reran the public reads through fastp at Q25 and MiXCR, keeping productive beta chains. Every entry covers one CDR3 protein and lists the most common genes and DNA from its rows. For this entry, the V and J calls and clone size follow TCRdb and not the study's own pipeline. The sample records about 61,000 distinct CDR3 sequences, around 11% of which are singletons. The leading ten clones occupy more than 0.9% of the sample.

The receptor comes from an adult who was a healthcare worker with PCR-confirmed SARS-CoV-2 infection or an uninfected control (not recorded which). The donor label of this sample is uncertain. Material: whole blood, obtained at baseline.

The DNA sequence is given as TGTGCCAGCAGCCGACGTCCTAGCGGGGGGGCCGACAGGAACACCGGGGAGCTGTTTTTT. It translates to CASSRRPSGGADRNTGELFF. The sequence is built from TRBV7-6 and TRBJ2-2, and 12 junctional nucleotides match TRBD2. V is cut back by 5 bases and J by 1 base, with 14 bases in the junction unmatched. The CDR3, from cysteine to phenylalanine, totals 20 residues. Of the read, only the CDR3 DNA is kept; its 60 bases are in frame from base 1. CDR1 and CDR2 (SGHVS, FNYEAQ) derive from the germline V gene.